This T cell receptor beta chain derives from a study of blood T cell repertoires in COVID-19. Study as a whole: PBMCs, B-cell-depleted T cells, or T cells were the source of the cDNA or gDNA that made up the material.

The CDR3 contains 15 residues. V dropped 7 bases and J dropped 4 bases, with 17 bases sitting between them. Germline V gene lookup returns CDR1 LNHDA and CDR2 SQIVND (reference sequence). Original methodology: Amplification with reference gene primers provided the estimates of nucleated cell counts. Repertoires were generated with immunoSEQ multiplex PCR, while TCRdb's copy carries only in-frame clones and drops some. V and J calls and clone size are copied from that table; D and trimming were computed from the DNA. The sample holds approximately 430,000 clones; roughly 85% are singletons and the top ten take 1.4% to 1.5%.

The sequencing input was peripheral blood. The TCR comes from a woman aged 25 to 39 with active or convalescent COVID-19. V usage is TRBV19 and J usage is TRBJ1-5; tentatively, D is TRBD1 (6 bases). The CDR3 DNA is TGTGCCAGTACCCCCACCGGGACATCAAATCAGCCCCAGCATTTT. This translates into CASTPTGTSNQPQHF.